The source of this T cell receptor (beta chain) is a study of blood T cell repertoires in COVID-19. About the study: Some COVID-19 samples were acute and others convalescent; all came from the United States, Italy and Spain.

Per the original methods: Amplification from reference gene primers served as the basis for estimated nucleated cell counts. Sequencing was performed with immunoSEQ multiplex PCR; in TCRdb, only in-frame clones are kept and a portion is missing. That table is the source of V, J and clone size, and D and trimming were worked out from the DNA. This sample has 400,000 to 500,000 clones, with roughly 90% found just once. Assignment of participants to cohorts was predicated upon participant-reported clinical history. Donors in Cohort 3 who had recovered were those with two negative PCRs, healthcare professional clearance, or resolution of their symptoms. V lost 3 bases and J lost 5, with 8 bases in between. CDR1 is MNHEY, CDR2 SMNVEV, per germline (reference sequence). The CDR3 contains 13 residues.

The sequenced material came from PBMCs or T cells enriched from blood (not recorded which). The source is a woman in her 40s who had recovered from COVID-19. The V call is TRBV27, the J call TRBJ1-5; D not resolved. CDR3 bases: TGTGCCAGCAGTTTGAGGAGGGATCAGCCCCAGCATTTT. Residues: CASSLRRDQPQHF.